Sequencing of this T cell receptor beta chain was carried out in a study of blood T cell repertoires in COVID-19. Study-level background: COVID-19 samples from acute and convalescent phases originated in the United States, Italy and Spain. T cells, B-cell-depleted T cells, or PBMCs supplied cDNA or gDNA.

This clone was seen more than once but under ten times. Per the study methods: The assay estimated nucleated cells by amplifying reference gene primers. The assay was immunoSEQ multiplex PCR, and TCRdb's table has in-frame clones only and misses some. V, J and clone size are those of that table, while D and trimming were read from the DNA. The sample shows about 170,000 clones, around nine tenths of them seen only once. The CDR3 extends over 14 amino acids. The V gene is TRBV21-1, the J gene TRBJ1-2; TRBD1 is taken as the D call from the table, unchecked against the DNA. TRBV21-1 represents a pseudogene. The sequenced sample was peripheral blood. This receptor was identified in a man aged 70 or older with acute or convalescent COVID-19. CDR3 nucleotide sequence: TGTGCCAGTTTTCCACAAACAGGGAGAGATGGCTACACCTTC. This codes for CASFPQTGRDGYTF.